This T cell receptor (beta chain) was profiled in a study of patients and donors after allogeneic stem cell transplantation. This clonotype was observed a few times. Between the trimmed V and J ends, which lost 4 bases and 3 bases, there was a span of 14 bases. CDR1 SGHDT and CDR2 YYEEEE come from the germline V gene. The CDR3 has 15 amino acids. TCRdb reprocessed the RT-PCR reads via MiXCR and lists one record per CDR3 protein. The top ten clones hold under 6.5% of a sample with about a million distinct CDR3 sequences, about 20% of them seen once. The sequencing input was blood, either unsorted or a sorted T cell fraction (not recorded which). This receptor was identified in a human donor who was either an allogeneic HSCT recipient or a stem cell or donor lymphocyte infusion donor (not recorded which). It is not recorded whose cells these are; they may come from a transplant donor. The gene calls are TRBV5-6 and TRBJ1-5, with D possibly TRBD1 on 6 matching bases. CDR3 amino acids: CASSLRQAINQPQHF. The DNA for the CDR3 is TGTGCCAGCAGCCTACGACAGGCCATCAATCAGCCCCAGCATTTT. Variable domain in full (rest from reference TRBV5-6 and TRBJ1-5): DAGVTQSPTHLIKTRGQQVTLRCSPKSGHDTVSWYQQALGQGPQFIFQYYEEEERQRGNFPDRFSGHQFPNYSSELNVNALLLGDSALYLCASSLRQAINQPQHFGDGTRLSIL.